This T cell receptor (beta chain) appears in the sequencing data of a study of T cell changes during pregnancy in multiple sclerosis. Data came from immunoSEQ multiplex PCR; TCRdb stores just in-frame clones and leaves some out. Of about 67,000 clones listed, about 91% are singletons. The CDR3 has 16 amino acids. Germline lookup yields CDR1 SGHTA and CDR2 FQGNSA. Trimming left V 5 bases short and J 5 bases short, with 22 bases between. The TCR comes from a female donor with multiple sclerosis, enrolled in a pregnancy study. The chain recombines TRBV7-2 with TRBJ2-7, with D possibly being TRBD2 (6 bases). The material was peripheral blood, obtained in the first trimester of pregnancy. The CDR3 nucleotides read TGTGCCAGCAGCGTGCGCTTGGGTGGAGGGTTCAACGAGCAGTACTTC. Translation gives CASSVRLGGGFNEQYF.